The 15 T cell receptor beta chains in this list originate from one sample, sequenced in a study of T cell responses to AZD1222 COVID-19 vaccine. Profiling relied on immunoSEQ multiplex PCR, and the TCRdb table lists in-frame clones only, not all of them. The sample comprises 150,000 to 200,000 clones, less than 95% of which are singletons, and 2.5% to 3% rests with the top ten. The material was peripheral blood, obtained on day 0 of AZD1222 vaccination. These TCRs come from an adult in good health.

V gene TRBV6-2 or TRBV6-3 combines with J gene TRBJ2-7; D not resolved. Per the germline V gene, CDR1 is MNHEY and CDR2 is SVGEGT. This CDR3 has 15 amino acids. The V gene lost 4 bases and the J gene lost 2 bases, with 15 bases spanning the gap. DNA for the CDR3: TGTGCCAGCAGTTCCCGGACCCAAACCCCCTACGAGCAGTACTTC. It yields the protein CASSSRTQTPYEQYF.

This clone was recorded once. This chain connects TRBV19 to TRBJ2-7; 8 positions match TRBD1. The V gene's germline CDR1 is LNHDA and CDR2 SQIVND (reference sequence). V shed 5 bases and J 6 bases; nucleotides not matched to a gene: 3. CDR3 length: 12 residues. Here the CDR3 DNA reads TGTGCCAGTAGTTTGACAGGGGTCGAGCAGTACTTC. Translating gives CASSLTGVEQYF.

The CDR3 region is CASSYGQTSTDTQYF. The CDR3 coding sequence is TGTGCCAGCAGTTACGGGCAGACTAGCACAGATACGCAGTATTTT. This chain links TRBV6-5 with TRBJ2-3; D gene ambiguous. Trimming cost V 2 bases and J 0 bases, with 9 bases left between them. The CDR3 consists of 15 residues. Per germline, CDR1 MNHEY and CDR2 SVGAGI.

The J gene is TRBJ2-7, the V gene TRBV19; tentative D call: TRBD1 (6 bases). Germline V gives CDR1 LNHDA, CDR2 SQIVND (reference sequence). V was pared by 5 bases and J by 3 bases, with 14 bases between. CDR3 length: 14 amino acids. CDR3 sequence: CASSVGSRGYEQYF. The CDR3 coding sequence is TGTGCCAGTAGTGTTGGGAGCAGGGGCTACGAGCAGTACTTC.

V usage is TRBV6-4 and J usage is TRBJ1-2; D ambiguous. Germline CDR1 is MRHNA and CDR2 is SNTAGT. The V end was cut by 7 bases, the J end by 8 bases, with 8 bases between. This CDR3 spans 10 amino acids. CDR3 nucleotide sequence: TGTGCCAGCAATTCGGGAGGCTACACCTTC. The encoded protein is CASNSGGYTF.

The chain's CDR3 is CASSPYSGSLEKDTQYF. The CDR3 nucleotides are TGTGCCAGCAGCCCTTACTCCGGCAGCCTGGAGAAAGATACGCAGTATTTT. The chain couples TRBV4-2 to TRBJ2-3; D not certain. Germline lookup yields CDR1 LGHNA and CDR2 YNFKEQ. V was shortened by 4 bases and J by 5 bases, with 22 bases between the two germline ends. The CDR3 has 17 amino acids.

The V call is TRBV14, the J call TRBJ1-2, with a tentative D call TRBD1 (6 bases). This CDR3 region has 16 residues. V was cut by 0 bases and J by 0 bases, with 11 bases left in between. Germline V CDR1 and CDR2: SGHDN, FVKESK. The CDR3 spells CASSQDRTAANYGYTF. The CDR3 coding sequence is TGTGCCAGCAGCCAAGATCGGACAGCAGCTAACTATGGCTACACCTTC.

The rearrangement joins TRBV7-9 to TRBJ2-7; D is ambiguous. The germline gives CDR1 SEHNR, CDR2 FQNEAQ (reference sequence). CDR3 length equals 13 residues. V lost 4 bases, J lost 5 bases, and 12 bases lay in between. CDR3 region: CASSSNIADEQYF. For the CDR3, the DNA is TGTGCCAGCAGCTCAAACATAGCAGACGAGCAGTACTTC.

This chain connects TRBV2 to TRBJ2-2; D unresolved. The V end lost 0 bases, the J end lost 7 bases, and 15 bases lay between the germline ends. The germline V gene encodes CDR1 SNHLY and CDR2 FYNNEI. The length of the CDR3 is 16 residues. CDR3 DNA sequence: TGTGCCAGCAGTGAAGCACCCCCAACCATCGGCGGGGAGCTGTTTTTT. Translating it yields CASSEAPPTIGGELFF.

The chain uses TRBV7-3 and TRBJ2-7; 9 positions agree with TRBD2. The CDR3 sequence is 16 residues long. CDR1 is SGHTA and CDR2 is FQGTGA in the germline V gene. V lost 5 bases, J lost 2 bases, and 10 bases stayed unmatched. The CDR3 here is CASSPGGSGGAYEQYF. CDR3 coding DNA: TGTGCCAGCAGCCCAGGCGGTAGCGGGGGCGCCTACGAGCAGTACTTC.

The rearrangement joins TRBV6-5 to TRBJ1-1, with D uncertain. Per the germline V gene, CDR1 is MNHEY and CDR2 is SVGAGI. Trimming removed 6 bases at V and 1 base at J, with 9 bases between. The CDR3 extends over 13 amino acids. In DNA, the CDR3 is TGTGCCAGCAGCCGGGTGACGAACACTGAAGCTTTCTTT. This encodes CASSRVTNTEAFF.

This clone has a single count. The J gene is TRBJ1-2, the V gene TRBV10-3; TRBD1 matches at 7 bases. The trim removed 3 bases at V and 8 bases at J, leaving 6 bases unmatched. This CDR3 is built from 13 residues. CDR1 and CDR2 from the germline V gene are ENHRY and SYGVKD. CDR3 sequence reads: CAISDGQDRGYTF. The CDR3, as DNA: TGTGCCATCAGTGACGGACAGGACCGCGGCTACACCTTC.

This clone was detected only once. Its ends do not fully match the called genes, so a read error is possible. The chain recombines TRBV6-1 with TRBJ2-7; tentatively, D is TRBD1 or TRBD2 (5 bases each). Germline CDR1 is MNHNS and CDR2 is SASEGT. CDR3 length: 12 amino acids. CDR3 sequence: CASSEMASGPNF. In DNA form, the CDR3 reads TGTGCCAGCAGTGAAATGGCCTCGGGACCCAACTTC.

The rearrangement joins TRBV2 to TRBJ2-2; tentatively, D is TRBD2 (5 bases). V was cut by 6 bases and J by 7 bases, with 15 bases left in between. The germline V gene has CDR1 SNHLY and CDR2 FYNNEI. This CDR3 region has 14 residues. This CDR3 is CASRSIRSGGELFF. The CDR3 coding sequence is TGTGCCAGCAGATCAATCAGGAGCGGCGGGGAGCTGTTTTTT.

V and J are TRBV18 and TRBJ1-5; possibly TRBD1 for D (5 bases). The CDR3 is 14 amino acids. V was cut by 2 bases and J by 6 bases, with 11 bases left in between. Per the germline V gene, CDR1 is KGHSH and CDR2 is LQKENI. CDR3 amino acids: CASSPSGGSQPQHF. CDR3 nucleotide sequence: TGTGCCAGCTCACCATCGGGGGGGAGTCAGCCCCAGCATTTT.